These T cell receptor beta chains were read from a single sample in a study of T cells in Graves' hyperthyroidism and ophthalmopathy. TCRdb re-called the multiplex PCR reads with MiXCR, one entry per CDR3 protein. Among more than 550,000 distinct CDR3 sequences, around 20% were seen once, and the ten largest hold over 15%. The material sequenced was blood. These receptors were collected from a woman in her fifties or sixties with Graves' hyperthyroidism that later progressed to Graves' ophthalmopathy. Both conserved end residues are part of each CDR3. A row's size may be missing; if present it is once, few, many or a size class.

j_gene | abundance | v_gene | CDR3aa
TRBJ2-2 | many | TRBV11-2 | CASSPAWGGNTGELFF
TRBJ2-1 | many | TRBV20-1 | CSARVWASGDLNEQFF
TRBJ2-3 | few | TRBV19 | CASTAGGDTQYF
TRBJ2-5 | . | TRBV4-1 | CASSQEAQGVQETQYF
TRBJ1-3 | few | TRBV10-3 | CATNDRGGGNTIYF
TRBJ1-1 | many | TRBV29-1 | CSVGLGWNTEAFF
TRBJ2-1 | few | TRBV7-3 | CASSTGLAGKSDEQFF
TRBJ2-3 | many | TRBV3-1 | CASSQDFVRQPDTQYF
TRBJ1-3 | . | TRBV10-3 | CAISEHRERTNTIYF
TRBJ2-7 | many | TRBV20-1 | CSARTSGGTYEQYF
TRBJ2-5 | many | TRBV2 | CASSVPGQGVQETQYF
TRBJ1-5 | many | TRBV3-1 | CASSPSVGGHQPQHF
TRBJ2-2 | few | TRBV20-1 | CSARNGRGPGELFF
TRBJ2-5 | few | TRBV5-1 | CASTGLLETQYF
TRBJ1-5 | many | TRBV2 | CASSEKRASSNQPQHF
TRBJ2-7 | . | TRBV19 | CASSGTPTYEQYF
TRBJ2-3 | many | TRBV7-2 | CASSSGWGSGTDTQYF
TRBJ2-3 | many | TRBV12-3/TRBV12-4 | CASSSAGTSGTDTQYF
TRBJ2-3 | many | TRBV3-1 | CASSQDLGLADTQYF
TRBJ2-7 | few | TRBV10-3 | CAISDGTDYEQYF
TRBJ2-3 | . | TRBV9 | CASRGGISTDTQYF
TRBJ2-1 | . | TRBV20-1 | CSARVTSGGSGGETYNEQFF
TRBJ1-6 | few | TRBV19 | CASSPQVGTSPLHF
TRBJ1-5 | many | TRBV3-1 | CASSQDGTGPQPQHF
TRBJ2-5 | . | TRBV7-9 | CASTPTGSPQETQYF
TRBJ2-3 | . | TRBV6-1 | CASSYRKDTQYF
TRBJ2-2 | few | TRBV7-9 | CASSDDGYTGELFF
TRBJ1-2 | many | TRBV12-3/TRBV12-4 | CASSFSQRGNYGYTF
TRBJ1-4 | . | TRBV7-9 | CASSYGGANEKLFF
TRBJ2-7 | few | TRBV20-1 | CSARGGVNAYEQYF
TRBJ2-1 | many | TRBV11-2 | CASSLSSGGAVGWNEQFF
TRBJ2-1 | many | TRBV6-2/TRBV6-3 | CASSYPSWGVYNEQFF
TRBJ2-7 | . | TRBV9 | CASSVEGMSEQYF
TRBJ1-6 | . | TRBV5-6 | CASSLANRGYSPLHF
TRBJ2-2 | many | TRBV7-9 | CASSQIGATGELFF
TRBJ2-5 | . | TRBV20-1 | CSADETQYF
TRBJ1-1 | many | TRBV7-3 | CASSEVPGIRHTEAFF
TRBJ2-7 | . | TRBV2 | CASSDLNSKYEQYF
TRBJ1-1 | many | TRBV5-1 | CASSTDRGWISDAFF
TRBJ1-1 | many | TRBV5-1 | CASKNLGGTEAFF